The 21 T cell receptor beta chains reported below all come from one sample, sequenced in a study of human T cells and chemical hapten exposure. Indicated time point: pre-sensitization, week 0. As to treatment: therapeutic diphenylcyclopropenone sensitization with weekly scalp DPC. TCRdb ran MiXCR on the RACE reads and lists one entry per CDR3 protein. The sample has tens of thousands of distinct CDR3 sequences, roughly 9.8% seen once; the top ten hold roughly 5.3%. Material: whole blood, obtained in connection with sensitization to the hapten diphenylcyclopropenone (DPC). The receptors originated from a woman between 50 and 59 years old with alopecia areata. Some clones in this sample may be carry-over from other donors' samples.

Ten or more counts support this clonotype. Mismatch with germline at one junction end may stem from a read error. This chain links TRBV18 with TRBJ2-7; the D is unclear. This CDR3 has 12 amino acids. CDR1 and CDR2 (germline): KGHSH, LQKENI. The CDR3 bases are TGTGCCAGCTCACCTCTCTCTGGAGCCCTGGACTTC. Translating gives CASSPLSGALDF.

This clonotype was found many times. The chain uses TRBV12-3 or TRBV12-4 and TRBJ1-6, with 9 bases that match TRBD1. This CDR3 has 16 residues. The V segment lost 7 bases and the J segment 11 bases; nucleotides outside the gene matches: 15. The CDR3 sequence: CASTGQGTPPQAPLHF. CDR3 nucleotides: TGTGCCAGCACGGGACAGGGTACCCCACCGCAGGCACCCCTCCACTTT.

The genes are TRBV29-1 and TRBJ2-7; D ambiguous. Trimming stripped 7 bases from V and 2 bases from J, with 15 bases between. This CDR3 comprises 13 residues. Germline loops: CDR1 SQVTM, CDR2 ANQGSEA. CDR3 in amino acids: CSAGGNDPYEQYF. CDR3 nucleotide sequence: TGCAGCGCTGGCGGTAACGACCCCTACGAGCAGTACTTC.

The chain is built from TRBV12-3 or TRBV12-4 and TRBJ2-7; possibly TRBD2 for D (5 bases). The CDR3 contains 14 residues. The V end was cut by 5 bases, the J end by 2 bases, with 13 bases between. The CDR3: CASSPGGQTYEQYF. In nucleotides, the CDR3 is TGTGCCAGCAGTCCAGGAGGCCAGACCTACGAGCAGTACTTC.

This clonotype was counted many times. The V and J genes are TRBV3-1 and TRBJ2-1; TRBD1 is a possible D gene (7 bases). The CDR3 spans 13 residues. Germline loops: CDR1 LGHDT, CDR2 YNNKEL (reference sequence). The V end lost 6 bases, the J end lost 12 bases, and 18 bases lay between the germline ends. CDR3 region: CASRLQGGSGQFF. The CDR3 nucleotides read TGTGCCAGCAGACTCCAGGGGGGCAGCGGGCAGTTCTTC.

In its sample, this clonotype was seen many times. V usage is TRBV7-9 and J usage is TRBJ2-1; D is unresolved. Germline CDR1 SEHNR, CDR2 FQNEAQ (reference sequence). The CDR3 is 12 residues long. V was clipped by 4 bases and J by 12 bases, with 13 bases between them. The CDR3 sequence: CASSSPSGMQFF. The CDR3 bases are TGTGCCAGCAGCTCCCCTTCTGGGATGCAGTTCTTC. The full variable domain, rest sourced from reference TRBV7-9 and TRBJ2-1, is DTGVSQNPRHKITKRGQNVTFRCDPISEHNRLYWYRQTLGQGPEFLTYFQNEAQLEKSRLLSDRFSAERPKGSFSTLEIQRTEQGDSAMYLCASSSPSGMQFFGPGTRLTVL.

This clonotype has at least ten counts. The V gene is TRBV6-5, the J gene TRBJ1-1, with D unclear. Trimming pared 1 base from V and 1 base from J, leaving 7 bases between. Germline V lookup: CDR1 MNHEY, CDR2 SVGAGI. CDR3 length: 14 amino acids. CDR3 in DNA: TGTGCCAGCAGTTACTTGTCACCGAACACTGAAGCTTTCTTT. Translated, it gives CASSYLSPNTEAFF.

This clonotype was seen a handful of times. The V and J genes are TRBV20-1 and TRBJ1-1; perhaps TRBD1 as D (5 bases). Per germline, CDR1 DFQATT and CDR2 SNEGSKA (reference sequence). The CDR3 covers 13 residues. Trimming shortened V by 1 base and J by 1 base, and 7 bases separated the two germline ends. CDR3 nucleotides: TGCAGTGCTAGAGGGGACGGGAACACTGAAGCTTTCTTT. As protein: CSARGDGNTEAFF.

This clonotype was found many times. DNA for the CDR3: TGCAGCGAAAAGACTAGCTCAGATACGCAGTATTTT. This translates into CSEKTSSDTQYF. V and J are TRBV29-1 and TRBJ2-3; 7 nucleotides line up with TRBD2. J lost 4 bases, V lost 7 bases, and 5 bases had no gene match. The CDR3 runs 12 residues. Germline lookup yields CDR1 SQVTM and CDR2 ANQGSEA.

On this clonotype: This may arise from a read error, as a much more abundant clone is one base away. The CDR3 does not close with the conserved phenylalanine or tryptophan, likely indicating a read error. The chain couples TRBV20-1 to TRBJ2-1, with 12 bases lining up with TRBD2. Germline CDR1 is DFQATT and CDR2 is SNEGSKA (reference sequence). V was pared by 3 bases and J by 5 bases, with 5 bases of the junction left unmatched. This CDR3 spans 15 amino acids. The CDR3 DNA follows: TGCAGTGCTAGTGGGGGACTAGCGGGTAACAATGAGCAGTTCTCC. This gives the protein CSASGGLAGNNEQFS.

This clonotype appeared many times. This chain connects TRBV14 to TRBJ2-1; D unresolved. This CDR3 has 14 amino acids. CDR1 is SGHDN, CDR2 FVKESK, per germline. The V end lost 0 bases, the J end lost 8 bases, and 11 bases lay between the germline ends. This CDR3 is CASSQDLRSDEQFF. Written as DNA, the CDR3 is TGTGCCAGCAGCCAAGATCTAAGAAGCGATGAGCAGTTCTTC.

The chain carries TRBV27 and TRBJ1-4, with no clear D. This CDR3 has 14 amino acids. CDR1 and CDR2 from the germline V gene are MNHEY and SMNVEV (reference sequence). Trimming removed 6 bases at V and 6 bases at J, with 14 bases between. The chain's CDR3 is CASSRRVDDEKLFF. The CDR3 region has the DNA TGTGCCAGCAGCCGACGGGTTGATGATGAAAAACTGTTTTTT. The variable domain in full, completed from reference TRBV27 and TRBJ1-4, reads EAQVTQNPRYLITVTGKKLTVTCSQNMNHEYMSWYRQDPGLGLRQIYYSMNVEVTDKGDVPEGYKVSRKEKRNFPLILESPSPNQTSLYFCASSRRVDDEKLFFGSGTQLSVL.

The V and J genes are TRBV2 and TRBJ1-1, with D maybe TRBD1 (5 bases). V was trimmed by 8 bases and J by 1 base, leaving 14 bases between them. The CDR3 has 14 amino acids. In germline, CDR1 is SNHLY, CDR2 FYNNEI. CDR3 region: CASQGPEGNTEAFF. DNA for the CDR3: TGTGCCAGCCAGGGACCGGAGGGGAACACTGAAGCTTTCTTT. Combining the CDR3 with reference TRBV2 and TRBJ1-1 gives the whole variable domain EPEVTQTPSHQVTQMGQEVILRCVPISNHLYFYWYRQILGQKVEFLVSFYNNEISEKSEIFDDQFSVERPDGSNFTLKIRSTKLEDSAMYFCASQGPEGNTEAFFGQGTRLTVV.

This chain uses TRBV18 with TRBJ2-3; D is uncertain. Germline CDR1 is KGHSH and CDR2 is LQKENI. Trimming pared 6 bases from V and 5 bases from J, leaving 12 bases between. This CDR3 comprises 13 residues. The CDR3 region is CASSLTVGDTQYF. CDR3 nucleotide sequence: TGTGCCAGCTCTCTGACTGTGGGAGATACGCAGTATTTT. The full variable domain, its missing parts supplied by reference TRBV18 and TRBJ2-3, is NAGVMQNPRHLVRRRGQEARLRCSPMKGHSHVYWYRQLPEEGLKFMVYLQKENIIDESGMPKERFSAEFPKEGPSILRIQQVVRGDSAAYFCASSLTVGDTQYFGPGTRLTVL.

This clonotype was counted only a few times. The gene calls are TRBV12-3 or TRBV12-4 and TRBJ1-4; the D gene is possibly TRBD1 (5 bases). The CDR3 is 14 amino acids. V lost 5 bases and J 6 bases, leaving 13 bases between the germline ends. CDR3 sequence (DNA): TGTGCCAGCAGTCCCGGGGGGAAGGATGAAAAACTGTTTTTT. This gives the protein CASSPGGKDEKLFF.

There are many counts of this clonotype. The rearrangement uses TRBV18 and TRBJ2-7; 10 bases line up with TRBD2. This CDR3 has 15 amino acids. Germline loops: CDR1 KGHSH, CDR2 LQKENI. Trimming took 3 bases from V and 2 from J; bases not matched to a gene: 4. The DNA of the CDR3 is TGTGCCAGCTCACCGCGGACTAGCGGAGCCTACGAGCAGTACTTC. Protein sequence: CASSPRTSGAYEQYF.

This chain joins TRBV7-9 and TRBJ2-1; D may match TRBD1 or TRBD2 (6 bases each). Between the trimmed V and J ends, which lost 4 bases and 2 bases, there was a span of 15 bases. This CDR3 comprises 16 residues. CDR1 and CDR2 (germline): SEHNR, FQNEAQ (reference sequence). CDR3 sequence: CASSSPGAGAYNEQFF. CDR3 nucleotide sequence: TGTGCCAGCAGCTCCCCGGGGGCAGGGGCCTACAATGAGCAGTTCTTC.

Only a few counts were recorded for this clonotype. This chain connects TRBV30 to TRBJ2-7; 13 bases are a match to TRBD2. This CDR3 is built from 13 residues. Germline V gene sequence: CDR1 GTSNPN, CDR2 SVGIG (reference sequence). V lost 6 bases and J lost 2; bases outside the gene matches: 1. CDR3 bases: TGTGCCTGCGGGACTAGCGGGACCTACGAGCAGTACTTC. The encoded protein is CACGTSGTYEQYF. Combining the CDR3 with reference TRBV30 and TRBJ2-7 gives the whole variable domain SQTIHQWPATLVQPVGSPLSLECTVEGTSNPNLYWYRQAAGRGLQLLFYSVGIGQISSEVPQNLSASRPQDRQFILSSKKLLLSDSGFYLCACGTSGTYEQYFGPGTRLTVT.

This clonotype has at least ten counts. This chain joins TRBV11-3 and TRBJ2-7, with a tentative D call TRBD1 (6 bases). Germline V gene data show CDR1 as SGHNT and CDR2 as YENEEA. The length of the CDR3 is 13 residues. V lost 5 bases to trimming and J lost 5 bases, with 13 bases between them. CDR3 bases: TGTGCCAGCAGCGGGGGCCCTCTCAACGAGCAGTACTTC. Protein: CASSGGPLNEQYF.

The V gene is TRBV7-9, the J gene TRBJ1-2, with D unclear. The germline V gene has CDR1 SEHNR and CDR2 FQNEAQ (reference sequence). V was clipped by 4 bases and J by 5 bases, with 11 bases between them. The CDR3 is 13 amino acids. The CDR3 spells CASSSITTYGYTF. The DNA for the CDR3 is TGTGCCAGCAGCTCGATCACAACATATGGCTACACCTTC.

This clonotype was detected a few times. J is TRBJ2-7 and V is TRBV6-2 or TRBV6-3, with D unresolved. The V gene lost 5 bases and the J gene lost 4 bases, with 9 bases spanning the gap. Germline V lookup: CDR1 MNHEY, CDR2 SVGEGT. The CDR3 is 12 amino acids. The CDR3 loop is CASSLLGYEQYF. The CDR3, as DNA: TGTGCCAGCAGTCTCCTGGGGTACGAGCAGTACTTC.